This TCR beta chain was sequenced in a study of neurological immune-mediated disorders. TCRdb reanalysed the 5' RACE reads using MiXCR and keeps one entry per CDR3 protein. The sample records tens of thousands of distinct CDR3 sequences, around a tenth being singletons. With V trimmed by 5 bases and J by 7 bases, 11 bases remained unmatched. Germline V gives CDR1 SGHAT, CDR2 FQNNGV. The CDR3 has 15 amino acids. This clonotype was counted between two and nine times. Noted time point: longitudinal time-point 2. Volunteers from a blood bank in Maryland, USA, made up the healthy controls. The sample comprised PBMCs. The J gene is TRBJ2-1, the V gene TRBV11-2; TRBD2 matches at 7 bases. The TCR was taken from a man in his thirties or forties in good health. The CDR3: CASSLGLPLRNEQFF. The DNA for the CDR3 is TGTGCCAGCAGCCTGGGACTACCCTTACGGAATGAGCAGTTCTTC.